This TCR beta chain came from a study of blood T cell repertoires in COVID-19. As for the study in general: Acute and convalescent COVID-19 samples came from the United States, Italy and Spain. T cells, B-cell-depleted T cells, or PBMCs provided the cDNA or gDNA that served as material.

The sample holds a few counts of this clone. Original processing notes: Nucleated cell number was recorded as an estimate derived from reference gene primer amplification. Repertoires were generated with immunoSEQ multiplex PCR, while TCRdb's copy carries only in-frame clones and drops some. Clonal size and the V and J genes are those of that table, whereas D and trimming came from the DNA. The top ten hold 2.5% to 3% of the sample, which has fewer than 250,000 clones, about 80% seen once. This CDR3 is built from 17 residues. The junction had 10 bases not matched to a gene; V was cut back by 5 bases and J by 6 bases. Germline values: CDR1 SGHTA, CDR2 FQGNSA.

This rearrangement joins TRBV7-2 to TRBJ1-4; TRBD1 aligns across 12 bases. The clonotype was recovered from a woman in her thirties or forties with active or convalescent COVID-19. Sequenced material: peripheral blood. The CDR3 sequence: CASSGVGTGGIDEKLFF. The DNA for the CDR3 is TGTGCCAGCAGCGGGGTTGGGACAGGGGGCATCGATGAAAAACTGTTTTTT.